The rows below give T cell receptor beta chains drawn from one sample of a study of T-cell reconstitution after alpha-beta-depleted transplantation in children. TCRdb re-called the PCR reads with MiXCR, one entry per CDR3 protein. The sample contains about 300,000 distinct CDR3 sequences, nearly 8% of which appear only once. The sequencing here drew on peripheral blood, taken 360 days after TCRalphabeta/CD19-depleted stem cell transplant. These receptors originate from a female patient aged 2-15 years who had a stem cell transplant for Fanconi anemia, so the T cells may come from the graft donor. Both conserved end residues are part of each CDR3. Fields, in order: D gene, J gene, clone size, V gene, CDR3 protein, CDR3 DNA. A D gene is named only where the DNA matches it firmly. The size field is filled for only some rows; it gives once, few, many or a size class.

d_gene: -
j_gene: TRBJ2-5
abundance: -
v_gene: TRBV4-2
CDR3aa: CASSPQADGEVIRETQYF
CDR3nt: TGTGCCAGCAGCCCCCAGGCGGACGGGGAGGTAATACGGGAGACCCAGTACTTC

d_gene: -
j_gene: TRBJ1-1
abundance: many
v_gene: TRBV20-1
CDR3aa: CSARDQQANTEAFF
CDR3nt: TGCAGTGCTAGAGATCAACAAGCGAACACTGAAGCTTTCTTT

d_gene: -
j_gene: TRBJ2-1
abundance: many
v_gene: TRBV6-2/TRBV6-3
CDR3aa: CASTKNSYNEQFF
CDR3nt: TGTGCCAGCACAAAGAACTCCTACAATGAGCAGTTCTTC

d_gene: TRBD1
j_gene: TRBJ2-7
abundance: many
v_gene: TRBV6-1
CDR3aa: CASTPSGQGAGEQYF
CDR3nt: TGTGCCAGCACTCCCTCGGGACAGGGGGCGGGCGAGCAGTACTTC

d_gene: -
j_gene: TRBJ1-1
abundance: many
v_gene: TRBV12-3/TRBV12-4
CDR3aa: CASRLEGSANIIGIFQGAFF
CDR3nt: TGTGCCAGCAGACTAGAGGGTTCAGCGAACATAATCGGGATATTCCAAGGCGCTTTCTTT

d_gene: -
j_gene: TRBJ1-3
abundance: -
v_gene: TRBV5-6
CDR3aa: CASSLALGGNTIYF
CDR3nt: TGTGCCAGCAGCTTGGCCCTCGGGGGAAACACCATATATTTT

d_gene: TRBD1
j_gene: TRBJ1-2
abundance: few
v_gene: TRBV29-1
CDR3aa: CSVGVSDRGFGYTF
CDR3nt: TGCAGCGTTGGGGTTTCGGACAGGGGATTTGGCTACACCTTC

d_gene: -
j_gene: TRBJ1-3
abundance: many
v_gene: TRBV7-2
CDR3aa: CASTERAGNTIYF
CDR3nt: TGTGCCAGCACAGAGAGGGCTGGAAACACCATATATTTT

d_gene: -
j_gene: TRBJ2-1
abundance: -
v_gene: TRBV5-1
CDR3aa: CASSLGLLFGRALDNEQFF
CDR3nt: TGCGCCAGCAGCTTGGGTTTATTATTCGGTCGCGCACTCGACAATGAGCAGTTCTTC

d_gene: -
j_gene: TRBJ2-1
abundance: many
v_gene: TRBV12-3/TRBV12-4
CDR3aa: CASSLGAGIYNEQFF
CDR3nt: TGTGCCAGCAGTTTGGGTGCGGGAATCTACAATGAGCAGTTCTTC

d_gene: -
j_gene: TRBJ1-2
abundance: -
v_gene: TRBV2
CDR3aa: CASSENPGGAYGYTF
CDR3nt: TGTGCCAGCAGTGAAAATCCGGGGGGTGCCTATGGCTACACCTTC

d_gene: -
j_gene: TRBJ1-1
abundance: few
v_gene: TRBV7-9
CDR3aa: CASSPQGTPNTEAFF
CDR3nt: TGTGCCAGCAGCCCCCAAGGTACACCGAACACTGAAGCTTTCTTT

d_gene: TRBD1
j_gene: TRBJ2-5
abundance: few
v_gene: TRBV6-1
CDR3aa: CASSSGTGKIETQYF
CDR3nt: TGTGCCAGCAGCTCCGGGACAGGGAAGATAGAGACCCAGTACTTC

d_gene: -
j_gene: TRBJ2-7
abundance: few
v_gene: TRBV2
CDR3aa: CASSEYTGLDEQYF
CDR3nt: TGTGCCAGCAGTGAATATACAGGGCTGGACGAGCAGTACTTC

d_gene: -
j_gene: TRBJ2-6
abundance: -
v_gene: TRBV5-1
CDR3aa: CASSLFRGSGANVLTF
CDR3nt: TGCGCCAGCAGCTTGTTTCGAGGATCTGGGGCCAACGTCCTGACTTTC

d_gene: -
j_gene: TRBJ2-7
abundance: many
v_gene: TRBV7-2
CDR3aa: CASSPGEVNAYEQYF
CDR3nt: TGTGCCAGCAGCCCAGGGGAGGTAAATGCCTACGAGCAGTACTTC

d_gene: TRBD1
j_gene: TRBJ1-2
abundance: many
v_gene: TRBV25-1
CDR3aa: CASSDPGTASLYTF
CDR3nt: TGTGCCAGCAGTGATCCTGGGACAGCTTCTCTTTACACCTTC

d_gene: -
j_gene: TRBJ2-5
abundance: many
v_gene: TRBV5-1
CDR3aa: CASSLEGGETQYF
CDR3nt: TGCGCCAGCAGCTTGGAGGGCGGAGAGACCCAGTACTTC

d_gene: -
j_gene: TRBJ1-2
abundance: many
v_gene: TRBV20-1
CDR3aa: CSADLGSYGYTF
CDR3nt: TGCAGTGCTGACCTGGGGAGCTATGGCTACACCTTC

d_gene: -
j_gene: TRBJ2-4
abundance: many
v_gene: TRBV12-3/TRBV12-4
CDR3aa: CASTLRHLNIQYF
CDR3nt: TGTGCCAGCACCCTAAGACACCTAAACATTCAGTACTTC

d_gene: -
j_gene: TRBJ1-2
abundance: many
v_gene: TRBV29-1
CDR3aa: CSVTGEDGYTF
CDR3nt: TGCAGCGTTACAGGAGAAGATGGCTACACCTTC

d_gene: -
j_gene: TRBJ1-4
abundance: many
v_gene: TRBV4-3
CDR3aa: CASSPGQPSLEKLFF
CDR3nt: TGCGCCAGCAGCCCCGGACAGCCCAGTCTGGAAAAACTGTTTTTT

d_gene: -
j_gene: TRBJ1-1
abundance: many
v_gene: TRBV6-2/TRBV6-3
CDR3aa: CASINTRNEAFF
CDR3nt: TGTGCCAGCATCAACACGAGAAATGAAGCTTTCTTT

d_gene: TRBD2
j_gene: TRBJ2-3
abundance: -
v_gene: TRBV18
CDR3aa: CASSPQSGGTDTQYF
CDR3nt: TGTGCCAGCTCACCTCAGAGCGGGGGTACAGATACGCAGTATTTT

d_gene: -
j_gene: TRBJ1-2
abundance: many
v_gene: TRBV9
CDR3aa: CASSPRHDWRYGYTF
CDR3nt: TGTGCCAGCAGCCCTAGACACGATTGGAGGTATGGCTACACCTTC

d_gene: -
j_gene: TRBJ2-5
abundance: many
v_gene: TRBV5-1
CDR3aa: CASSLAVGVEETQYF
CDR3nt: TGCGCCAGCAGCTTGGCTGTGGGGGTCGAAGAGACCCAGTACTTC

d_gene: TRBD2
j_gene: TRBJ2-1
abundance: many
v_gene: TRBV20-1
CDR3aa: CSARVGGGAPNEQFF
CDR3nt: TGCAGTGCTAGGGTTGGCGGGGGGGCCCCCAATGAGCAGTTCTTC

d_gene: TRBD1
j_gene: TRBJ1-1
abundance: few
v_gene: TRBV4-2
CDR3aa: CASSQPGTGLNTEAFF
CDR3nt: TGTGCCAGCAGCCAACCCGGGACAGGCCTGAACACTGAAGCTTTCTTT